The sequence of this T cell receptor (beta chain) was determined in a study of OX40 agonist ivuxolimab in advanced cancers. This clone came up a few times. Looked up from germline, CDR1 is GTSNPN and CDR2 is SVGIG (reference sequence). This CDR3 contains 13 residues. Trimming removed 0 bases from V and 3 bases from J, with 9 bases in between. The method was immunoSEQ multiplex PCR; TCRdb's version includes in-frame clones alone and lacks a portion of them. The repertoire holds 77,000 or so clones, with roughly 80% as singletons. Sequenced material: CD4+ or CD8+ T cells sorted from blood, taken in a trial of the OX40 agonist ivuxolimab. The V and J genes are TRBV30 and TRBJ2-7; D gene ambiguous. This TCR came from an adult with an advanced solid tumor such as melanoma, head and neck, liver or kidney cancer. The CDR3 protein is CAWSVTTHYEQYF. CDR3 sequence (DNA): TGTGCCTGGAGTGTAACTACGCACTACGAGCAGTACTTC.